This T cell receptor (beta chain) derives from a study of T cell repertoires in cytomegalovirus infection. Looked up from germline, CDR1 is LGHNA and CDR2 is YSLEER. With 1 base removed from V and 1 base from J, the gap between germline ends came to 8 bases. The CDR3 covers 14 residues. Each CDR3 protein is one row after TCRdb ran MiXCR on the reads. The profile covers some 560,000 distinct CDR3 sequences, with over 35% appearing a single time and around 48% taken by the ten largest. With respect to this clonotype: Its matching antigen is unknown.

This sequence joins TRBV4-3 and TRBJ2-7; D gene unclear. The origin of this receptor is a human donor in good health (CMV status not recorded). Some clones in this sample may be carry-over from other donors' samples. Material: cultured PBMCs, obtained from culture after CMV antigen stimulation. The CDR3 region has the DNA TGCGCCAGCAGCCAAGGGGCCCTTTCCTACGAGCAGTACTTC. It specifies CASSQGALSYEQYF.